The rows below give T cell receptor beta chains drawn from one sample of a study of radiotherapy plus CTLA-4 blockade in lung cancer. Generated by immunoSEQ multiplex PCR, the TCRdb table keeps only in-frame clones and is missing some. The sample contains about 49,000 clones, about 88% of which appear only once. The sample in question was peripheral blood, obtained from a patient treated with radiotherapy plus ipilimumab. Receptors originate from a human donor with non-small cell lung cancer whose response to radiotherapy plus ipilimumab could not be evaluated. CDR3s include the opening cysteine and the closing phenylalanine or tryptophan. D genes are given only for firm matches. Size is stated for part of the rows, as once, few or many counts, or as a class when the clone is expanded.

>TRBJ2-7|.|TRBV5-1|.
TGCGCCAGCAGCCCTTTTGGGGGGAACGACGAGCAGTACTTC
CASSPFGGNDEQYF
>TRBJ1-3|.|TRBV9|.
TGTGCCAGCAGCGTACAGGACTCTGGAAACACCATATATTTT
CASSVQDSGNTIYF
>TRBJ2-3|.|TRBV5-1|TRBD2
TGCGCCAGCAGCTTGGTAGAATCTAGCGGGGGCAGGGCAGATACGCAGTATTTT
CASSLVESSGGRADTQYF
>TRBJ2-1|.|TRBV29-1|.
TGCAGCGTTGAGGATTGGAGCTCCTACAATGAGCAGTTCTTC
CSVEDWSSYNEQFF
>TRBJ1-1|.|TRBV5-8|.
TGTGCCAGCAGCCCTGAGTGGGGACATAACACTGAAGCTTTCTTT
CASSPEWGHNTEAFF
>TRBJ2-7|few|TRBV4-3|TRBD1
TGCGCCAGCAGCTTGGGACAGGGTTTGGAGCAGTACTTC
CASSLGQGLEQYF
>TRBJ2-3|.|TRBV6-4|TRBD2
TGTGCCAGCAGCCCTCAAAGCGGGAGAATCACAGATACGCAGTATTTT
CASSPQSGRITDTQYF
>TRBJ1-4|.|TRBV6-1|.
TGTGCCAGCAGTGAGGACCGGCGGGGTAATGAAAAACTGTTTTTT
CASSEDRRGNEKLFF
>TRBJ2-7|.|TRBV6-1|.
TGTGCCAGCACCATTAGCACCCACTACGAGCAGTACTTC
CASTISTHYEQYF
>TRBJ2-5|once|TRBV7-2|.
TGTGCCAGCAGCTTATACGTGGCGGCAGAGACCCAGTACTTC
CASSLYVAAETQYF
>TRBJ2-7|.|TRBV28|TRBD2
TGTGCCAGCAGCTCGACTAGCGGAGTTTACGAGCAGTACTTC
CASSSTSGVYEQYF
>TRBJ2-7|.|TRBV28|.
TGTGCCACCGACAGCAGCTCCTACGAGCAGTACTTC
CATDSSSYEQYF
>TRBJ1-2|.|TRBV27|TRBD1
TGTGCCAGCAGCAGTGACAGGGCTGGGGGCTACACCTTC
CASSSDRAGGYTF
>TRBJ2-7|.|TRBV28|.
TGTGCCAGCAGTTTAGGTACGGTTATTTACGAGCAGTACTTC
CASSLGTVIYEQYF
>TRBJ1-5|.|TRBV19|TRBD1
TGTGCCAGTAGTATATGGAGACAGGGAGGCCTCTATAGCAATCAGCCCCAGCATTTT
CASSIWRQGGLYSNQPQHF
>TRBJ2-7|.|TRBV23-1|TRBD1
TGCGCCAGCAGTCCTCCTCAGGGGGACCCCTACGAGCAGTACTTC
CASSPPQGDPYEQYF
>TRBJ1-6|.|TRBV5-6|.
TGTGCCAGCAGCTTGGGTGGCAGGGGTGGGAATTCACCCCTCCACTTT
CASSLGGRGGNSPLHF
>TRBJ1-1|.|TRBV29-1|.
TGCAGCGTTGAGCGGGGGGAAAGAGGTGAAGCTTTCTTT
CSVERGERGEAFF
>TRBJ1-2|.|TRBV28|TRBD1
TGTGCCAGCAGCACAGGGACAGGGGGCGCCTTTGGCTACACCTTC
CASSTGTGGAFGYTF
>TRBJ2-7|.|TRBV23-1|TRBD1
TGCGCCAGCGGGCCGGGACAGGGAAACGAGCAGTACTTC
CASGPGQGNEQYF
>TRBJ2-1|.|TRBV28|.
TGTGCCAGCAGTTTCCGACCAGCGGACCCCTACAATGAGCAGTTCTTC
CASSFRPADPYNEQFF
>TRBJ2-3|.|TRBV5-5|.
TGTGCCAGCAGCGTGGGGGGAGGGGGTGCGCAGTATTTT
CASSVGGGGAQYF
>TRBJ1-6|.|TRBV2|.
TGTGCCAGCAGTGAAGAGTCAGGGTCCTATAATTCACCCCTCCACTTT
CASSEESGSYNSPLHF
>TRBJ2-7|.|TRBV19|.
TGTGCCAGTAGGGTAGCGGACTCCTACGAGCAGTACTTC
CASRVADSYEQYF